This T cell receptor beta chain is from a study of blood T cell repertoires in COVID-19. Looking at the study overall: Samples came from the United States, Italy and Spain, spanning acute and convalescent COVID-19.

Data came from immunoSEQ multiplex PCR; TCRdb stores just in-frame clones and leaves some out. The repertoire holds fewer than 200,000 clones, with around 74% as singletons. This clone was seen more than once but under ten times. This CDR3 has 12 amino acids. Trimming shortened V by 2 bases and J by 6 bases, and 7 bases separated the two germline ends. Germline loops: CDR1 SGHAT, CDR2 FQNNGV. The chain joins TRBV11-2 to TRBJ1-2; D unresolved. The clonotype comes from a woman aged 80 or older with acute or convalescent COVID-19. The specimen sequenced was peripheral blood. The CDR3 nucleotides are TGTGCCAGCAGCTTAAACAGTCATGGCTACACCTTC. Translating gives CASSLNSHGYTF. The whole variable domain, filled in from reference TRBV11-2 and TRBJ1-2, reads EAGVAQSPRYKIIEKRQSVAFWCNPISGHATLYWYQQILGQGPKLLIQFQNNGVVDDSQLPKDRFSAERLKGVDSTLKIQPAKLEDSAVYLCASSLNSHGYTFGSGTRLTVV.